This is a list of T cell receptor beta chains from one sample in a study of T cell responses to AZD1222 COVID-19 vaccine. Profiled with immunoSEQ multiplex PCR; TCRdb holds only in-frame clones, not every one. This table has about 94,000 clones, roughly 85% appearing once. Sequences were derived from peripheral blood, sampled 28 days after the second AZD1222 dose. These receptors originate from an adult who received the AZD1222 COVID-19 vaccine. The CDR3 runs from the conserved cysteine through the conserved F or W. A D gene is named only where the DNA matches it firmly.

>TRBV4-1|TRBJ1-6|NA
CASSQDQWVRNSPLHF
>TRBV7-8|TRBJ2-7|TRBD2
CASSNRLAGVGEQYF
>TRBV7-2|TRBJ1-1|TRBD1
CASRDRGRGNTEAFF
>TRBV24-1|TRBJ2-1|TRBD1
CATSQGQGVDEQFF
>TRBV29-1|TRBJ2-1|TRBD2
CSVTKGLAGGSDEQFF
>TRBV9|TRBJ1-2|NA
CASRRGENYGYTF
>TRBV24-1|TRBJ2-1|NA
CATSDPVSYNEQFF
>TRBV20-1|TRBJ2-7|NA
CSAPWSDEQYF
>TRBV7-8|TRBJ2-7|NA
CASRLREDAPYEQYF
>TRBV27|TRBJ1-2|TRBD1
CASSLGQGGGYTF
>TRBV28|TRBJ2-7|NA
CASSLWAYEQYF
>TRBV4-2|TRBJ2-3|TRBD2
CASSQETSVPDTQYF
>TRBV5-1|TRBJ2-7|NA
CASSALPAGEQYF
>TRBV21-1|TRBJ2-1|NA
CASSKVVRDFSYNEQFF
>TRBV18|TRBJ2-5|NA
CASSPYTLLQETQYF
>TRBV18|TRBJ2-7|TRBD2
CASSEGSTSYNEQYF
>TRBV3-1/TRBV3-2|TRBJ2-7|NA
CASSQDLVMGSYEQYF
>TRBV29-1|TRBJ1-3|NA
CSVVDGGGGNTIYF
>TRBV10-3|TRBJ1-6|TRBD1
CAISEPTGIYNNSPLHF
>TRBV12-5|TRBJ1-4|NA
CASGLIQGTNEKLFF